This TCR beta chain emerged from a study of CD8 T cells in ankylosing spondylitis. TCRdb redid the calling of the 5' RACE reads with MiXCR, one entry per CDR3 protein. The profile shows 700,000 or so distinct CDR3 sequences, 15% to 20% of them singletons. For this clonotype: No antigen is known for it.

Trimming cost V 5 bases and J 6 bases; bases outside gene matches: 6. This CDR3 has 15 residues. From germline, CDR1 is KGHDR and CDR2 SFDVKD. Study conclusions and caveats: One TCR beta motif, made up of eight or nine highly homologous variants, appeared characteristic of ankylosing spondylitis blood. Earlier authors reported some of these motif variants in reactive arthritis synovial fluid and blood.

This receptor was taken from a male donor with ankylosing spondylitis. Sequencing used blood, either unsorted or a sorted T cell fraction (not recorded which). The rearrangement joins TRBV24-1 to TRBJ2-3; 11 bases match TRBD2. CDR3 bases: TGTGCCACCAGTGCCCCTAGCGGGGGGCGGGATACGCAGTATTTT. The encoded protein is CATSAPSGGRDTQYF.